This T cell receptor beta chain was sequenced in a study of T cells in Graves' hyperthyroidism and ophthalmopathy. Notes on the study in general: Ophthalmopathy was separated from stable hyperthyroidism by a 13 V-J model. Blood also contained most expanded thyroid clonotypes above 0.001.

The germline V gene encodes CDR1 WNHNN and CDR2 SYGVQD (reference sequence). The CDR3 runs to 16 residues. V lost 2 bases, J lost 2 bases, and 9 bases stayed unmatched. This clonotype has at least ten counts. Its antigen remains unknown. It was RNA transcripts that yielded the amplified TCR beta CDR3 regions. Carried out on the TCR CDR3, a first-round RT-PCR used the HTBI primer set. Via MiXCR, TCRdb re-called the multiplex PCR reads, giving one row per CDR3 protein. The sample lists 550,000 to 700,000 distinct CDR3 sequences, 46% occurring once. Sequenced sample: peripheral blood or thyroid tissue (not recorded which). This rearrangement joins TRBV10-1 to TRBJ2-7, with TRBD2 identical over 7 bases. The receptor was isolated from an adult woman with Graves' disease, either hyperthyroidism or ophthalmopathy (not recorded which). The CDR3 reads CASSERVLARTYEQYF. The CDR3 nucleotides read TGCGCCAGCAGTGAGAGGGTACTAGCGCGAACCTACGAGCAGTACTTC.